This T cell receptor beta chain appears in the sequencing data of a study of tumor and adjacent non-tumor tissue in lung cancer. Study as a whole: The cohort had approximately 13 adenocarcinoma, a couple of squamous cell and 1 small cell patients.

Overall study findings and caveats: Tumor TCR diversity, when higher, was linked to shorter survival. Significantly higher TCR diversity was found in tumor than normal lung. Normal lung showed higher cumulative top 100 clone frequency than tumor.

No cell sorting was done before RNA was extracted from the tissue. This clonotype was recorded many times. Its antigen is still unknown. TCRbeta libraries were built with three rounds of nested PCR, modified from ARM-PCR. TCRdb processed the multiplex PCR reads anew with MiXCR; each CDR3 protein has one entry. The sample contains 75,000 to 95,000 distinct CDR3 sequences, 67% of which appear only once. The CDR3 loop spans 13 amino acids. The V segment lost 6 bases and the J segment 14 bases; nucleotides outside the gene matches: 4. This TCR was sampled from a man in his sixties with non-small cell lung cancer. Sequenced input: lung tumor tissue. V and J are TRBV12-3 or TRBV12-4 and TRBJ2-1; 16 nucleotides agree with TRBD2. This chain's CDR3 is CASRGTSGRAEFF. The CDR3 region has the DNA TGTGCCAGCAGGGGGACTAGCGGGAGGGCCGAGTTCTTC.